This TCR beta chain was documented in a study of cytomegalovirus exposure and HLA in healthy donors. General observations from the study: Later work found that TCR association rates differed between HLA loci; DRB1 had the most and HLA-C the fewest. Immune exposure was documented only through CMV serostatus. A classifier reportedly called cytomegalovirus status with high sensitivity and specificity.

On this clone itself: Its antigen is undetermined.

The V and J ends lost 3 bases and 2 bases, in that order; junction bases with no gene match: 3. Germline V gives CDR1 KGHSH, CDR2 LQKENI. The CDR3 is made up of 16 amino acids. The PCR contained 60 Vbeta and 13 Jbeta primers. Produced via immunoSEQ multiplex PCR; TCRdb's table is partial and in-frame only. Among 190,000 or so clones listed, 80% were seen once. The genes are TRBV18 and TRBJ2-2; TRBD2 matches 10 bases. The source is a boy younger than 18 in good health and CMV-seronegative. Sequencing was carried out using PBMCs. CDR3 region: CASSPSGGANTGELFF. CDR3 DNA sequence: TGTGCCAGCTCACCCAGCGGGGGGGCCAACACCGGGGAGCTGTTTTTT.